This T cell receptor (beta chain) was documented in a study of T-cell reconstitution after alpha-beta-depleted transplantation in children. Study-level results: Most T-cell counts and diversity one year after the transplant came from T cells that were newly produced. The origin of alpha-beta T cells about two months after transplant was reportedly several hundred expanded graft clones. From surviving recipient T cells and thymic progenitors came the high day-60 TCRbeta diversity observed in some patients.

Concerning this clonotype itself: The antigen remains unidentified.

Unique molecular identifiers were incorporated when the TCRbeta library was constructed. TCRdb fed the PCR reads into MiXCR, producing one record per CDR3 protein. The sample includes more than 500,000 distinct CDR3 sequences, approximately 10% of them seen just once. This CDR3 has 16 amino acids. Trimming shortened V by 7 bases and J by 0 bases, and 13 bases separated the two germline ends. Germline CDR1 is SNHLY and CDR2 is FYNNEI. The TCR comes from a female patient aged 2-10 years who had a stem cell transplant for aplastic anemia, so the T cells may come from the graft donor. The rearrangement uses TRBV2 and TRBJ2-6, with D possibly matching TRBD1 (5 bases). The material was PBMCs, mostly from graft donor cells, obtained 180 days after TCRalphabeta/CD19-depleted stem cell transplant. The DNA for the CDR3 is TGTGCCAGCAAACGTCGAGACAGCTCTGGGGCCAACGTCCTGACTTTC. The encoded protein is CASKRRDSSGANVLTF.